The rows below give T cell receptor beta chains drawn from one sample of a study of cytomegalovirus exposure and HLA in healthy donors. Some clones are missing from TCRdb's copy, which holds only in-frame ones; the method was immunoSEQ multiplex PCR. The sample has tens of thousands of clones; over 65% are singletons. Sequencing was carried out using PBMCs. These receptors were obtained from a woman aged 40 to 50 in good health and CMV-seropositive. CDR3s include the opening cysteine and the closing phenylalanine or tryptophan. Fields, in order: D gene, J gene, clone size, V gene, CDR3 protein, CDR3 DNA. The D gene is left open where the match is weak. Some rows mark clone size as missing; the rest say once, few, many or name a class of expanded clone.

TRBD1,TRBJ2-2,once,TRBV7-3,CASSPGTGFGELFF,TGTGCCAGCAGCCCCGGGACAGGGTTCGGGGAGCTGTTTTTT
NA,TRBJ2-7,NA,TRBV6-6,CASSYTGSLTYEQYF,TGTGCCAGCAGTTACACAGGTAGCTTAACCTACGAGCAGTACTTC
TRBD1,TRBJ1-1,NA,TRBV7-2,CASSLPRTGNTEAFF,TGTGCCAGCAGCTTACCTCGGACAGGGAACACTGAAGCTTTCTTT
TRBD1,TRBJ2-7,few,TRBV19,CASSMGQNYEQYF,TGTGCCAGTAGTATGGGACAGAACTACGAGCAGTACTTC
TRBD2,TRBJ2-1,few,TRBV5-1,CASTGGGGYNEQFF,TGCGCCAGCACGGGGGGAGGTGGTTACAATGAGCAGTTCTTC
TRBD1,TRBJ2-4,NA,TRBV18,CASSTDRVVDIQYF,TGTGCCAGCTCAACCGACAGGGTCGTGGACATTCAGTACTTC
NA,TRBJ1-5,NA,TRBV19,CASLGGGPVKINSNQPQHF,TGTGCCAGTCTGGGCGGGGGGCCGGTCAAGATTAATAGCAATCAGCCCCAGCATTTT
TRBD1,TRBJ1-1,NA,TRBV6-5,CASSYSEETGREAFF,TGTGCCAGCAGTTACTCGGAAGAGACAGGGCGTGAAGCTTTCTTT
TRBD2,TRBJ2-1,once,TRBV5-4,CASSSGLAGGPNEQFF,TGTGCCAGCAGCTCCGGCCTAGCGGGAGGGCCGAATGAGCAGTTCTTC
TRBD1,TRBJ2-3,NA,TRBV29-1,CSARGQASTDTQYF,TGCAGCGCCAGGGGACAGGCTAGCACAGATACGCAGTATTTT
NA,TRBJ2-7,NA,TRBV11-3,CASSPTAGFGEQYF,TGTGCCAGCAGCCCAACGGCGGGATTTGGAGAGCAGTACTTC
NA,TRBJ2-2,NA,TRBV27,CASSSPLRRGTGELFF,TGTGCCAGCAGTTCCCCCCTGAGACGAGGGACCGGGGAGCTGTTTTTT
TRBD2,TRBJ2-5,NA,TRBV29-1,CSVQLAGGPGETQYF,TGCAGCGTCCAACTAGCGGGAGGGCCGGGAGAGACCCAGTACTTC
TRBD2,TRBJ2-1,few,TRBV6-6,CATFRSGSSYNEQFF,TGTGCCACCTTCAGGAGCGGGAGCTCCTACAATGAGCAGTTCTTC
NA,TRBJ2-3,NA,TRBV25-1,CASSGLQGITQYF,TGTGCCAGCAGTGGTTTACAGGGTATTACGCAGTATTTT
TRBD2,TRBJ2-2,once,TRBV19,CASNLLADPNTGELFF,TGTGCCAGCAATTTGCTAGCGGACCCAAACACCGGGGAGCTGTTTTTT
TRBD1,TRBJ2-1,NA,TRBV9,CASSGRTGNRNEQFF,TGTGCCAGCAGCGGAAGGACAGGGAACAGGAATGAGCAGTTCTTC
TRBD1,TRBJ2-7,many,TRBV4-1,CASSPLRGSGGFTYEQYF,TGCGCCAGCAGCCCTCTCAGGGGGTCGGGCGGGTTTACCTACGAGCAGTACTTC
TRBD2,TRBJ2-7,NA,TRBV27,CASKILAGGPYEQYF,TGTGCCAGCAAGATACTAGCGGGAGGGCCCTACGAGCAGTACTTC
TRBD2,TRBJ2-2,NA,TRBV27,CASQRGDTGELFF,TGTGCCAGCCAGCGGGGTGACACCGGGGAGCTGTTTTTT
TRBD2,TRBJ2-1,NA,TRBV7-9,CASSPSGKSYNEQFF,TGTGCCAGCAGCCCAAGCGGGAAGTCCTACAATGAGCAGTTCTTC
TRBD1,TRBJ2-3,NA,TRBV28,CASRGTGIDTQYF,TGTGCCAGCAGGGGGACAGGGATAGATACGCAGTATTTT
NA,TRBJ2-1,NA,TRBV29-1,CSVGVASSYNEQFF,TGCAGCGTTGGCGTCGCAAGCTCCTACAATGAGCAGTTCTTC
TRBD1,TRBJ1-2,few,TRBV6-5,CASSPTQGAGYGYTF,TGTGCCAGCAGTCCAACCCAGGGGGCGGGCTATGGCTACACCTTC
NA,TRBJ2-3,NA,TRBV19,CASSIRSGSFTDTQYF,TGTGCCAGTAGTATAAGAAGCGGAAGCTTCACAGATACGCAGTATTTT
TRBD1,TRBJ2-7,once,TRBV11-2,CASARDRVSYEQYF,TGTGCCAGCGCGCGGGACAGGGTCTCCTACGAGCAGTACTTC
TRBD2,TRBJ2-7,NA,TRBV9,CASSAGLAGGEQYF,TGTGCCAGCAGCGCGGGACTAGCGGGAGGTGAGCAGTACTTC
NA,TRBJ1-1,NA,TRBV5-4,CASSLGAGLYTEAFF,TGTGCCAGCAGCTTGGGCGCGGGGCTGTACACTGAAGCTTTCTTT
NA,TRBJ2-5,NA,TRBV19,CASSTAGVETQYF,TGTGCCAGTAGTACGGCAGGGGTGGAGACCCAGTACTTC
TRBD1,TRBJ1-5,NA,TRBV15,CATSGNRGPQHF,TGTGCCACCAGCGGAAACAGGGGACCCCAGCATTTT
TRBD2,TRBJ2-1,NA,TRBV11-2,CASSFLAGWGEQFF,TGTGCCAGCAGCTTTCTAGCGGGATGGGGTGAGCAGTTCTTC